The 24 T cell receptor beta chains below come from one sample, sequenced in a study of OX40 agonist ivuxolimab in advanced cancers. Data came from immunoSEQ multiplex PCR; TCRdb stores just in-frame clones and leaves some out. The repertoire holds 60,000 to 70,000 clones, roughly 90% seen once, with roughly 1.1% in the top ten. This sample comprised CD4+ or CD8+ T cells sorted from blood, obtained in a trial of the OX40 agonist ivuxolimab. The receptors here all came from an adult with an advanced solid tumor such as melanoma, head and neck, liver or kidney cancer.

The chain employs TRBV30 and TRBJ1-1, with 8 positions matching TRBD1. The CDR3 runs to 17 residues. Germline values: CDR1 GTSNPN, CDR2 SVGIG (reference sequence). Trimming cost V 3 bases and J 0 bases; bases outside gene matches: 12. The CDR3 bases are TGTGCCTGGAGGGGGAGGGTGACGGGACAGGTGAACACTGAAGCTTTCTTT. This sequence encodes CAWRGRVTGQVNTEAFF. Together with reference TRBV30 and TRBJ1-1, the CDR3 gives the full variable domain: SQTIHQWPATLVQPVGSPLSLECTVEGTSNPNLYWYRQAAGRGLQLLFYSVGIGQISSEVPQNLSASRPQDRQFILSSKKLLLSDSGFYLCAWRGRVTGQVNTEAFFGQGTRLTVV.

V gene TRBV10-2 combines with J gene TRBJ2-3, with 11 bases matching TRBD2. The CDR3 totals 16 residues. V shed 10 bases, J shed 2 bases, and the junction held 11 bases outside the gene matches. CDR1 and CDR2 (germline): WSHSY, SAAADI. In nucleotides, the CDR3 is TGCGCCACCACCGGACTAGCGGGTTCTGACACAGATACGCAGTATTTT. This sequence encodes CATTGLAGSDTDTQYF.

This clone has a handful of counts. V is TRBV18 and J is TRBJ2-5; D not resolved. V dropped 2 bases and J dropped 0 bases, with 7 bases sitting between them. CDR3 length: 14 residues. Germline V CDR1 and CDR2: KGHSH, LQKENI. CDR3 amino acids: CASSPSSNQETQYF. CDR3 DNA sequence: TGTGCCAGCTCACCAAGCAGTAACCAAGAGACCCAGTACTTC.

This chain joins TRBV6-1 and TRBJ2-7, with D perhaps TRBD2 (6 bases). CDR1 and CDR2 from the germline V gene are MNHNS and SASEGT. The CDR3 spans 13 residues. V was clipped by 6 bases and J by 3 bases, with 12 bases between them. The CDR3 nucleotides read TGTGCCAGCAGCCAAGCGCGGGGCTACGAGCAGTACTTC. Translation: CASSQARGYEQYF.

This chain uses TRBV9 with TRBJ2-7; 16 bases line up with TRBD2. CDR1 is SGDLS and CDR2 is YYNGEE in the germline V gene. V shed 3 bases and J 2 bases; nucleotides not matched to a gene: 5. This CDR3 region has 17 residues. CDR3 sequence reads: CASSAGLAGGLAYEQYF. CDR3 nucleotides: TGTGCCAGCAGCGCGGGACTAGCGGGAGGGCTCGCCTACGAGCAGTACTTC.

The V call is TRBV11-3, the J call TRBJ2-5, with D unresolved. The DNA end is a closer match to TRBJ2-7, so the J assignment may be wrong. CDR1 is SGHNT and CDR2 is YENEEA in the germline V gene. The CDR3 is made up of 14 amino acids. CDR3 residues: CASSSGRVLNEQYF. The CDR3 bases are TGTGCCAGCAGCTCCGGCCGGGTGCTCAACGAGCAGTACTTC.

The rearrangement uses TRBV30 and TRBJ1-2; possibly TRBD1 for D (5 bases). The germline V gene has CDR1 GTSNPN and CDR2 SVGIG (reference sequence). The V gene lost 1 base and the J gene lost 0 bases, with 9 bases spanning the gap. The CDR3 covers 14 residues. The CDR3, as DNA: TGTGCCTGGAGTGCGCGGGGACCTAACTATGGCTACACCTTC. Its protein is CAWSARGPNYGYTF.

This rearrangement joins TRBV7-8 to TRBJ2-7; TRBD2 aligns across 7 bases. The germline V gene has CDR1 SGHVS and CDR2 FQNEAQ. The ends lost 5 bases at V and 3 bases at J; junction bases unmatched: 10. The CDR3 consists of 15 residues. In DNA form, the CDR3 reads TGTGCCAGCAGCCGTACAGCAGCGGGACGCTACGAGCAGTACTTC. This gives the protein CASSRTAAGRYEQYF. The complete variable domain, with remaining parts taken from reference TRBV7-8 and TRBJ2-7, reads GAGVSQSPRYKVAKRGQDVALRCDPISGHVSLFWYQQALGQGPEFLTYFQNEAQLDKSGLPSDRFFAERPEGSVSTLKIQRTQQEDSAVYLCASSRTAAGRYEQYFGPGTRLTVT.

This chain connects TRBV19 to TRBJ2-5; 7 nucleotides match TRBD2. The V and J ends lost 5 bases and 2 bases, in that order; junction bases with no gene match: 5. The germline V gene has CDR1 LNHDA and CDR2 SQIVND (reference sequence). This CDR3 has 14 residues. CDR3 DNA sequence: TGTGCCAGTAGTCAGTTAGCGGGTCAAGAGACCCAGTACTTC. It translates to CASSQLAGQETQYF.

The CDR3 spells CASRKEGRADTQYF. The DNA of the CDR3 is TGTGCCAGCAGAAAGGAGGGCCGGGCAGATACGCAGTATTTT. This chain uses TRBV27 with TRBJ2-3; TRBD2 might be the D (6 bases). The CDR3 is 14 amino acids. Per the germline V gene, CDR1 is MNHEY and CDR2 is SMNVEV (reference sequence). The V and J ends lost 6 bases and 4 bases respectively, with 14 bases between them.

CDR3 in amino acids: CASSWGQGSYEQYF. The CDR3 DNA sequence: TGTGCCAGCAGCTGGGGACAGGGGTCCTACGAGCAGTACTTC. The chain has TRBV7-6 and TRBJ2-7; 10 bases align to TRBD1. Germline V gene data show CDR1 as SGHVS and CDR2 as FNYEAQ. The CDR3 runs to 14 residues. Unmatched junction bases numbered 1, after V lost 4 bases and J lost 1 base.

The genes are TRBV5-1 and TRBJ2-5, with D unclear. With 0 bases removed from V and 0 bases from J, the gap between germline ends came to 6 bases. The CDR3 sequence is 14 residues long. Looked up from germline, CDR1 is SGHRS and CDR2 is YFSETQ. CDR3 sequence reads: CASSLDMNQETQYF. The DNA for the CDR3 is TGCGCCAGCAGCTTGGACATGAACCAAGAGACCCAGTACTTC.

V gene TRBV5-1 combines with J gene TRBJ1-5; 8 nucleotides match TRBD1. The ends lost 4 bases at V and 3 bases at J; junction bases unmatched: 9. Germline V CDR1 and CDR2: SGHRS, YFSETQ. The CDR3 is 16 amino acids. The CDR3 loop is CASSPGTGGTNQPQHF. The CDR3 coding sequence is TGCGCCAGCAGCCCAGGGACAGGAGGGACCAATCAGCCCCAGCATTTT.

This chain uses TRBV6-6 with TRBJ2-5; 8 nucleotides match TRBD2. Germline values: CDR1 MNHNY, CDR2 SVGAGI (reference sequence). Trimming cost V 0 bases and J 4 bases; bases outside gene matches: 4. The CDR3 is 15 amino acids. CDR3 residues: CASSYSSLAGETQYF. The CDR3 DNA reads TGTGCCAGCAGTTACTCGAGTCTAGCGGGAGAGACCCAGTACTTC.

V is TRBV5-4 and J is TRBJ1-4; TRBD1 agrees at 11 bases. The trim removed 3 bases at V and 2 bases at J, leaving 3 bases unmatched. Germline V CDR1 and CDR2: SGHNT, YYREEE (reference sequence). CDR3 length: 16 amino acids. The CDR3 DNA is TGTGCCAGCAGCTCCGGGACAGGGGGTACTAATGAAAAACTGTTTTTT. Amino acids: CASSSGTGGTNEKLFF.

The chain carries TRBV14 and TRBJ2-7, with 9 bases lining up with TRBD2. The CDR3 runs to 14 residues. Germline-derived CDR1 and CDR2 are SGHDN and FVKESK. J lost 4 bases, V lost 3 bases, and 4 bases had no gene match. This CDR3 reads CASSHAGGRYEQYF. As DNA, the CDR3 is TGTGCCAGCAGCCACGCGGGAGGGCGGTACGAGCAGTACTTC.

The V and J genes are TRBV7-2 and TRBJ1-5; 7 nucleotides agree with TRBD1. Per germline, CDR1 SGHTA and CDR2 FQGNSA. V shed 5 bases and J 2 bases; nucleotides not matched to a gene: 6. The CDR3 is 15 residues long. In nucleotides, the CDR3 is TGTGCCAGCAGCAACAGGGGTGGGGGCAATCAGCCCCAGCATTTT. Amino acids: CASSNRGGGNQPQHF.

The V and J genes are TRBV11-2 and TRBJ2-1; the match to TRBD2 covers 8 bases. This CDR3 has 15 amino acids. Germline CDR1 is SGHAT and CDR2 is FQNNGV. The V segment lost 3 bases and the J segment 7 bases; nucleotides outside the gene matches: 8. CDR3 in amino acids: CASSFEREMGNEQFF. The CDR3 DNA reads as TGTGCCAGCAGCTTTGAGCGGGAGATGGGGAATGAGCAGTTCTTC.

This chain connects TRBV5-1 to TRBJ2-2; 8 nucleotides align to TRBD2. This CDR3 has 16 residues. The V and J ends lost 1 base and 4 bases, in that order; junction bases with no gene match: 6. Per the germline V gene, CDR1 is SGHRS and CDR2 is YFSETQ. The CDR3 here is CASSLTTSVITGELFF. CDR3 bases: TGCGCCAGCAGCTTGACGACTAGCGTAATCACCGGGGAGCTGTTTTTT.

The chain recombines TRBV11-2 with TRBJ2-5, with a weak D call TRBD2 (6 bases). This CDR3 has 13 residues. Per the germline V gene, CDR1 is SGHAT and CDR2 is FQNNGV. Trimming took off 4 bases at V and 4 bases at J, with 10 bases between the two ends. DNA for the CDR3: TGTGCCAGCAGCTATCCGGGAGCAGAGACCCAGTACTTC. Translating it yields CASSYPGAETQYF. Combining the CDR3 with reference TRBV11-2 and TRBJ2-5 gives the whole variable domain EAGVAQSPRYKIIEKRQSVAFWCNPISGHATLYWYQQILGQGPKLLIQFQNNGVVDDSQLPKDRFSAERLKGVDSTLKIQPAKLEDSAVYLCASSYPGAETQYFGPGTRLLVL.

The chain links TRBV19 to TRBJ2-1, with TRBD2 matching 12 bases. Germline loops: CDR1 LNHDA, CDR2 SQIVND (reference sequence). The CDR3 has 16 residues. J lost 7 bases, V lost 3 bases, and 7 bases had no gene match. This CDR3 reads CASSIWPSGRGNEQFF. The CDR3 DNA sequence: TGTGCCAGTAGTATCTGGCCTAGCGGGAGGGGTAATGAGCAGTTCTTC.

The chain combines TRBV5-1 with TRBJ2-5; maybe TRBD1 (8 bases). V was clipped by 4 bases and J by 5 bases, with 18 bases between them. This CDR3 is built from 15 residues. Per the germline V gene, CDR1 is SGHRS and CDR2 is YFSETQ. CDR3 in amino acids: CASSGLTGEGETQYF. In DNA form, the CDR3 reads TGCGCCAGCAGCGGCCTGACAGGGGAGGGGGAGACCCAGTACTTC.

This CDR3 reads CASSSGLAEYTGELFF. The DNA for the CDR3 is TGTGCCAGCAGCTCGGGACTAGCGGAATATACCGGGGAGCTGTTTTTT. V usage is TRBV5-4 and J usage is TRBJ2-2; 11 nucleotides match TRBD2. The germline CDR1 and CDR2 sequences are SGHNT and YYREEE (reference sequence). V lost 3 bases to trimming and J lost 5 bases; unmatched junction nucleotides: 6. CDR3 length: 16 residues.

This chain links TRBV11-2 with TRBJ2-3; the D gene is possibly TRBD1 (7 bases). The CDR3 covers 15 residues. Germline loops: CDR1 SGHAT, CDR2 FQNNGV. Trimming removed 1 base from V and 7 bases from J, with 15 bases in between. CDR3 sequence (DNA): TGTGCCAGCAGCTTAGGGCAGGGGGGCAGTCATACGCAGTATTTT. This codes for CASSLGQGGSHTQYF.